This TCR beta chain derives from a study of CXCR3-negative and CXCR3-positive naive CD8 T cells. Turning to the study itself: There were approximately 150 million TRB reads altogether, and each library had about 1.5 +/- 0.3 million of them. Broader study findings: Hydrophobicity was higher for TRB CDR3s found in CXCR3-positive naive cells than in CXCR3-negative naive cells. The majority of assays used fresh PBMCs, and CXCR3 expression partially decreased after cryopreservation.

Definition of naive CD8+ T cells rested on a CD45RO-CCR7+CD27+CD95- profile. UMI-labeled 5' RACE yielded the TRB cDNA libraries. With the 5' RACE reads reprocessed, TCRdb shows one record per CDR3 protein and no DNA. This sample's clone table lists some 140,000 distinct CDR3 sequences. Notes on this clonotype: Its cognate antigen is unknown.

The receptor was isolated from a human donor in good health. Some clones in this sample may be carry-over from other donors' samples. Sequenced: naive CXCR3+ CD8+ T cells from blood. Subset denoted: CD45RO-CCR7+CD27+CD95- naive CD8+ T cells expressing CXCR3 (TNR3+).

The CDR3 is CASSPSVLYEQYF. The chain employs TRBV12-3 or TRBV12-4 and TRBJ2-7; TCRdb picks TRBD2, but there is no DNA to check that call. The CDR3 runs 13 residues.